This entry describes one T cell receptor (beta chain). Antigen unknown. Sequenced by immunoSEQ multiplex PCR; TCRdb stores in-frame clones only, minus some. The sample has 300,000 to 350,000 clones, roughly 86% seen once. This sample is drawn from a study of cytomegalovirus exposure and HLA in healthy donors. Study conclusions and caveats: Rarity held for most TCR sequences, but there were some public TCRs that occurred in many donors. Cytomegalovirus-associated TCR beta chains were listed, numbering some 170.

Germline V CDR1 and CDR2: SEHNR, FQNEAQ (reference sequence). The CDR3 consists of 13 residues. With V trimmed by 6 bases and J by 8 bases, 4 bases remained unmatched. This TCR came from a man aged 30 to 45 in good health and CMV-seronegative. Sequencing input: PBMCs. J is TRBJ2-3 and V is TRBV7-9, with 11 bases fitting TRBD2. CDR3 nucleotides: TGTGCCAGCAGATCTGGGACTAGCGGTACGCAGTATTTT. Encoded protein: CASRSGTSGTQYF.